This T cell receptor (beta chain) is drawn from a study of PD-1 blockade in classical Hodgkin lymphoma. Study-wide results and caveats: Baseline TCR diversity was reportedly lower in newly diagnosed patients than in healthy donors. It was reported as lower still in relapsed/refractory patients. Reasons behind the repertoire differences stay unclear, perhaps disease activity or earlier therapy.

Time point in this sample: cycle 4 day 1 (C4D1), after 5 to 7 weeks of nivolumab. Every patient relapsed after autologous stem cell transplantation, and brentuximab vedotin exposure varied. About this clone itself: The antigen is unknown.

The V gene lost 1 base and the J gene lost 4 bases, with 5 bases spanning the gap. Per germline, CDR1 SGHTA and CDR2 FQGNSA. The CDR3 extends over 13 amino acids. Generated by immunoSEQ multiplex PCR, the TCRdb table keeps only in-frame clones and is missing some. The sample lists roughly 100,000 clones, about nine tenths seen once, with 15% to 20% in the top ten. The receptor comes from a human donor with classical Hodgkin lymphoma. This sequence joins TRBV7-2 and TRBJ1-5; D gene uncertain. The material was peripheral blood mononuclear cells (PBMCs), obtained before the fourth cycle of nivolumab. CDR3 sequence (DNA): TGTGCCAGCAGCTTAGGTACGAATCAGCCCCAGCATTTT. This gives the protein CASSLGTNQPQHF. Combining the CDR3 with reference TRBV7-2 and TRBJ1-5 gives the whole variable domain GAGVSQSPSNKVTEKGKDVELRCDPISGHTALYWYRQSLGQGLEFLIYFQGNSAPDKSGLPSDRFSAERTGGSVSTLTIQRTQQEDSAVYLCASSLGTNQPQHFGDGTRLSIL.